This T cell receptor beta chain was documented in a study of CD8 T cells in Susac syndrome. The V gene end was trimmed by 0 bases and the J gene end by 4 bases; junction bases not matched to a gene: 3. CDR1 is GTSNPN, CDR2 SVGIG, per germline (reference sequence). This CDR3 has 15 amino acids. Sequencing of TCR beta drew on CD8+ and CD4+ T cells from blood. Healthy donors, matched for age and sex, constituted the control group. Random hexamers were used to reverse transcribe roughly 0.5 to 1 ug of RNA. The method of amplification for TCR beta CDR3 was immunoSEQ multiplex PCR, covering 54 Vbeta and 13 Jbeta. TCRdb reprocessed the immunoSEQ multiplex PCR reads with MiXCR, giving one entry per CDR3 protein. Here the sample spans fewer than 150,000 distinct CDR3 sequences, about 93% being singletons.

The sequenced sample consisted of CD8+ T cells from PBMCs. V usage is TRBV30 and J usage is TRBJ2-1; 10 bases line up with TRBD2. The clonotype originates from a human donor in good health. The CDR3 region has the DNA TGTGCCTGGAGTGTACAGACTAGCGGGTACAATGAGCAGTTCTTC. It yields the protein CAWSVQTSGYNEQFF.